This T cell receptor beta chain appears in the sequencing data of a study of blood T cell repertoires in COVID-19 (dated by TCRdb to 2020 to 2021). About the investigation overall: Samples covering the acute and convalescent phases of COVID-19 were provided by collaborators in the United States, Italy and Spain. Subjects who had been exposed to COVID-19, were actively infected with it, or had recovered from it provided the deeply sampled blood TCRbeta repertoires that made up the dataset. HLA class I and class II types, where available, came from metadata supplied by the sample provider rather than from assay-based typing. The material from the prospective study consisted of cDNA or gDNA derived from T cells, B-cell-depleted T cells, or PBMCs. Samples were obtained from the ongoing ImmuneRACE study (first 160 participants) and from approximately 1,200 subjects provided by 6 global collaborators. The repertoires were released in a freely available public database intended as a resource for research on the immune response to SARS-CoV-2. Nearly every sample came with metadata listing a de-identified subject ID, COVID-19 status, age in years and sex.

Collaborating institutions collected whole blood in K2EDTA tubes following their own protocols. For TCRbeta analysis, collaborator samples were shipped as frozen whole blood, as isolated PBMCs, or as DNA extracted from either sample type. Findings and caveats that apply to the study as a whole: The quantity of clinical and demographic metadata differed by source and by participant and was supplied without curation.

As for this clone: Its antigen is not yet known. No clone much larger than this one lies a single base away; base qualities are absent.

Including cysteine and phenylalanine, the CDR3 has 14 amino acids. Solely the CDR3 DNA is kept, with 42 bases framed from the first base. Based on the germline V gene (reference sequence), the CDR1 and CDR2 sequences are LNHDA and SQIVND. Trimming at the junction amounts to 3 bases on V and 2 bases on J, and the germline ends lie 10 bases apart. The immunoSEQ Assay, a bias-controlled multiplex PCR, was used to amplify TCRbeta CDR3 regions from genomic DNA. In the source study's methods: Nucleated cell counts per sample were estimated from amplification of reference gene primers within the assay. Sequence reads were collapsed and filtered to measure the absolute abundance of every unique TCRbeta CDR3 rearrangement. For each sample, productive Simpson clonality was calculated as the square root of Simpson's diversity index across productive rearrangements. Held by TCRdb, this immuneACCESS table contains in-frame sequences only and omits some clones. Under half of the omission traces to an unresolved V gene where checked; the cause of the rest is unknown. The DNA was the basis for D and trimming; V, J and clone size are from that table. In this sample the table shows under 250,000 clones, roughly 82% of which occur a single time. More than 9% of the sample is in the top ten clones.

The rearrangement joined TRBV19 to TRBJ2-5; the D segment cannot be called with confidence. The sample consisted of peripheral blood. The sequence was collected from a man aged 50-60 years with active or convalescent COVID-19. The bases are TGTGCCAGTAGTATTTCCCCTACTCAAGAGACCCAGTACTTC. Its translation reads: CASSISPTQETQYF.